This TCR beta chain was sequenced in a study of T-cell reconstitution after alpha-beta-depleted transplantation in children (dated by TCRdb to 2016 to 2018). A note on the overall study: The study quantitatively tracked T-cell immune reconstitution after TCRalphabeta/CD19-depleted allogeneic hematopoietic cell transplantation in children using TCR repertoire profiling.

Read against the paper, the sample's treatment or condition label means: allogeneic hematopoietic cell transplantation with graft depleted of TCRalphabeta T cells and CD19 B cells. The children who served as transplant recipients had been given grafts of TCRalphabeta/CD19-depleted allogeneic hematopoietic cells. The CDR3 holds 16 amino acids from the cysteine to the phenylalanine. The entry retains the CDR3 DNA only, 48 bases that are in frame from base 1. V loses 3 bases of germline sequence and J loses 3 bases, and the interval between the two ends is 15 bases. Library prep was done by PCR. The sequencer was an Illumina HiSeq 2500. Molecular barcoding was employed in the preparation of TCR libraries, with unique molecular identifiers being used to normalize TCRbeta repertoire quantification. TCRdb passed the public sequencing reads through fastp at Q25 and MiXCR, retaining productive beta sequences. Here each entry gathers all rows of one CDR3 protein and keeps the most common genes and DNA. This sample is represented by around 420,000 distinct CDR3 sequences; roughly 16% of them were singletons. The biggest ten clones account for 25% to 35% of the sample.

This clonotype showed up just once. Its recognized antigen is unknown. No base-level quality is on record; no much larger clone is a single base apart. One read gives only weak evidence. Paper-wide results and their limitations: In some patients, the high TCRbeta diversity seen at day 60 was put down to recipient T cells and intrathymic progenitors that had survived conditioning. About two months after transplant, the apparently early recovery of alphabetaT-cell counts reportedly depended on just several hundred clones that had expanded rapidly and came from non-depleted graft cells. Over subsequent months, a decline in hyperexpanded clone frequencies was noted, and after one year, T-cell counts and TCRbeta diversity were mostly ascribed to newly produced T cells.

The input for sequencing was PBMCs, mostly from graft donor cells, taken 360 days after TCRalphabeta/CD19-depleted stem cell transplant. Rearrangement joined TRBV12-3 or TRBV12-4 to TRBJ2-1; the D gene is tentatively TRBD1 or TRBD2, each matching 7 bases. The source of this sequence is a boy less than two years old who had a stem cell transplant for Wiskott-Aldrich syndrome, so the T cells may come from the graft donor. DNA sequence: TGTGCCAGCAGTTTCGGAGCAGGGGGGGACTACAATGAGCAGTTCTTC. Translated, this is CASSFGAGGDYNEQFF.